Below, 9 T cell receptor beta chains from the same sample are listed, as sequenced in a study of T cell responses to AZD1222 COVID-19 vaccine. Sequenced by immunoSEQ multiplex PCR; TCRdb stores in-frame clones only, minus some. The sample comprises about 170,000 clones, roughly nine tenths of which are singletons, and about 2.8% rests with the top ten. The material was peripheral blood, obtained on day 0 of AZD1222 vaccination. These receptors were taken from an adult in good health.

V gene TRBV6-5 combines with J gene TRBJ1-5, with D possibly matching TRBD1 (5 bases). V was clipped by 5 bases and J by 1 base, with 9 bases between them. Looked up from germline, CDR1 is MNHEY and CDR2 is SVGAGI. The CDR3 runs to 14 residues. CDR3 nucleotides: TGTGCCAGCAGTAGGGCAGGGAGCAATCAGCCCCAGCATTTT. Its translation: CASSRAGSNQPQHF.

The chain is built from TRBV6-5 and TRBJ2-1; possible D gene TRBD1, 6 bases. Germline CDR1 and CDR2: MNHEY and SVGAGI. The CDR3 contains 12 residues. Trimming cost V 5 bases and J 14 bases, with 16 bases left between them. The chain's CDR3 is CASSPTLGGKFF. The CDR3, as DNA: TGTGCCAGCAGTCCAACACTAGGGGGAAAGTTCTTC.

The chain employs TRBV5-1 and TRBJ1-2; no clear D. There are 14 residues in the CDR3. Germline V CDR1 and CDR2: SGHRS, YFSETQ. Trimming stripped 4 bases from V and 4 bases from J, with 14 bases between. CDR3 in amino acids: CASSPGRVGYGYTF. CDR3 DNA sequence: TGCGCCAGCAGCCCTGGGAGGGTTGGCTATGGCTACACCTTC. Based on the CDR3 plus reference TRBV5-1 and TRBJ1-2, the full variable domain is KAGVTQTPRYLIKTRGQQVTLSCSPISGHRSVSWYQQTPGQGLQFLFEYFSETQRNKGNFPGRFSGRQFSNSRSEMNVSTLELGDSALYLCASSPGRVGYGYTFGSGTRLTVV.

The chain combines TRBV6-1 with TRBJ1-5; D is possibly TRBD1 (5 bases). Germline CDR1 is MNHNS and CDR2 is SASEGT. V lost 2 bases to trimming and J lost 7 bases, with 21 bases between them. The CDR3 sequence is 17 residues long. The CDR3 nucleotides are TGTGCCAGCAGTGAATGGGGTGGGCAGGGTTATATGCAGCCCCAGCATTTT. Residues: CASSEWGGQGYMQPQHF.

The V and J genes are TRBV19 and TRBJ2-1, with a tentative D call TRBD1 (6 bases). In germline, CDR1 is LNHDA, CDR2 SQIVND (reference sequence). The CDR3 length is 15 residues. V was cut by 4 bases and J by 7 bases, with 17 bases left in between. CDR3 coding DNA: TGTGCCAGTAGTACAGACAGGACCGTGTGGAATGAGCAGTTCTTC. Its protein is CASSTDRTVWNEQFF.

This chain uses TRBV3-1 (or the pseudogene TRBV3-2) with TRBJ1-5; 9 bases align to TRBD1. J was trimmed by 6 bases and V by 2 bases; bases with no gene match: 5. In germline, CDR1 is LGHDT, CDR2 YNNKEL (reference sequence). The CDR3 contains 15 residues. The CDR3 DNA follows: TGTGCCAGCAGCCAATCGGGACAGGGAGGTCAGCCCCAGCATTTT. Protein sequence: CASSQSGQGGQPQHF.

The CDR3 loop reads CASSLMEGTEAFF. In nucleotides, the CDR3 is TGTGCCAGCAGCTTAATGGAGGGGACTGAAGCTTTCTTT. The chain couples TRBV7-9 to TRBJ1-1, with a weak D call TRBD1 (5 bases). Germline V gives CDR1 SEHNR, CDR2 FQNEAQ (reference sequence). The V end was cut by 2 bases, the J end by 5 bases, with 9 bases between. CDR3 length equals 13 residues.

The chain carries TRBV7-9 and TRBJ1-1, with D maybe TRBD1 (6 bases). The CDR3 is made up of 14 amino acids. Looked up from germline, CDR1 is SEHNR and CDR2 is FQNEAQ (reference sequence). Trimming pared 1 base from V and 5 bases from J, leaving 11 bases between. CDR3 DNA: TGTGCCAGCAGCTTAGTACAGGGATGGACTGAAGCTTTCTTT. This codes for CASSLVQGWTEAFF.

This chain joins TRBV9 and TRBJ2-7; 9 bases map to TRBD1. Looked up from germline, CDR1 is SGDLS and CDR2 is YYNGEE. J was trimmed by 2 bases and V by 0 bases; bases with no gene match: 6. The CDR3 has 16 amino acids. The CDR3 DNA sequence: TGTGCCAGCAGCGTAGCCGCGGGACAGGGACCCTACGAGCAGTACTTC. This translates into CASSVAAGQGPYEQYF.